These 10 T cell receptor beta chains were all obtained from the same sample, sequenced in a study of CD8+ T cells in alopecia areata. RNA extraction and reverse transcription yielded cDNA as sequencing template. Clones were sequenced by immunoSEQ multiplex PCR, and TCRdb holds only the in-frame ones, with some missing. The table records 150,000 or so clones, 85% to 90% of them present only once. The material sequenced was CD8+ T cells sorted from blood, taken at week 0. All receptors derive from a human donor with alopecia areata.

The chain couples TRBV7-6 to TRBJ2-3, with D perhaps matching TRBD1 or TRBD2 (5 bases each). Germline loops: CDR1 SGHVS, CDR2 FNYEAQ. The CDR3 spans 17 residues. V was trimmed by 0 bases and J by 4 bases, leaving 17 bases between them. The CDR3 nucleotides read TGTGCCAGCAGCTTAGCGCGTCCGGGGACCTGGGCAGATACGCAGTATTTT. Its translation: CASSLARPGTWADTQYF.

Concerning this clone itself: Other DNA sequences of this sample code for an identical CDR3. The chain joins TRBV9 to TRBJ2-7; 7 bases are shared with TRBD1. Germline V gives CDR1 SGDLS, CDR2 YYNGEE. The CDR3 sequence is 14 residues long. The V gene end was trimmed by 0 bases and the J gene end by 4 bases; junction bases not matched to a gene: 4. The CDR3 DNA reads TGTGCCAGCAGCGTAGGACAGGGTGGGTACGAGCAGTACTTC. Translated: CASSVGQGGYEQYF.

The chain recombines TRBV19 with TRBJ1-1, with D possibly TRBD1 on 6 matching bases. Per germline, CDR1 LNHDA and CDR2 SQIVND (reference sequence). V lost 6 bases to trimming and J lost 0 bases, with 14 bases between them. The CDR3 spans 15 residues. The CDR3 here is CASSATGGMNTEAFF. CDR3 DNA: TGTGCCAGTAGCGCTACCGGGGGCATGAACACTGAAGCTTTCTTT. Complete variable domain (other parts from reference TRBV19 and TRBJ1-1): DGGITQSPKYLFRKEGQNVTLSCEQNLNHDAMYWYRQDPGQGLRLIYYSQIVNDFQKGDIAEGYSVSREKKESFPLTVTSAQKNPTAFYLCASSATGGMNTEAFFGQGTRLTVV.

This sequence joins TRBV13 and TRBJ2-3; 9 nucleotides match TRBD1. V lost 3 bases to trimming and J lost 4 bases; unmatched junction nucleotides: 5. CDR3 length equals 15 residues. Looked up from germline, CDR1 is PRHDT and CDR2 is FYEKMQ (reference sequence). The CDR3 coding sequence is TGTGCCAGCAGCTTTGGACAGGGGTCCCCAGATACGCAGTATTTT. Its protein is CASSFGQGSPDTQYF.

This chain uses TRBV4-1 with TRBJ2-1; TRBD2 matches at 9 bases. V shed 4 bases and J 3 bases; nucleotides not matched to a gene: 7. Germline CDR1 reads MGHRA; CDR2 reads YSYEKL. The CDR3 is 16 residues long. Here the CDR3 reads CASSLPGLADYNEQFF. The CDR3 nucleotides read TGCGCCAGCAGCCTACCGGGACTAGCAGACTACAATGAGCAGTTCTTC.

This rearrangement joins TRBV19 to TRBJ2-7, with 7 nucleotides matching TRBD1. After removal of 7 bases from V and 2 bases from J, the junction contained 5 bases not matched to a gene. Germline V gene data show CDR1 as LNHDA and CDR2 as SQIVND (reference sequence). CDR3 length equals 13 residues. The CDR3 loop is CASNHRGTYEQYF. DNA for the CDR3: TGTGCCAGTAACCACAGGGGCACCTACGAGCAGTACTTC.

This chain joins TRBV29-1 and TRBJ1-4; 7 bases line up with TRBD1. V shed 7 bases and J 4 bases; nucleotides not matched to a gene: 6. The length of the CDR3 is 13 residues. Germline CDR1 and CDR2: SQVTM and ANQGSEA. Written as DNA, the CDR3 is TGCAGCGCGATGGGACAGTTTAATGAAAAACTGTTTTTT. Its protein is CSAMGQFNEKLFF.

The chain carries TRBV4-1 and TRBJ2-7; 10 bases are shared with TRBD1. This CDR3 is 14 amino acids long. The trim removed 5 bases at V and 2 bases at J, leaving 3 bases unmatched. The germline CDR1 and CDR2 sequences are MGHRA and YSYEKL. CDR3 nucleotides: TGCGCCAGCAGCACCGGACAGGGGGCCTACGAGCAGTACTTC. It yields the protein CASSTGQGAYEQYF.

The chain carries TRBV29-1 and TRBJ2-5; 8 nucleotides align to TRBD2. With the DNA end fitting TRBJ2-7 better, the J assignment may be wrong. Germline lookup yields CDR1 SQVTM and CDR2 ANQGSEA. This CDR3 is 13 amino acids long. The CDR3 is CSARAGGTYEQYF. The CDR3 bases are TGCAGCGCACGGGCGGGGGGAACCTACGAGCAGTACTTC.

The V gene is TRBV5-6, the J gene TRBJ2-2; 7 nucleotides agree with TRBD1. J lost 1 base, V lost 4 bases, and 7 bases had no gene match. Per germline, CDR1 SGHDT and CDR2 YYEEEE. This CDR3 is built from 16 residues. CDR3 amino acids: CASSGTYRGNTGELFF. The CDR3, as DNA: TGTGCCAGCAGCGGAACCTACAGGGGGAACACCGGGGAGCTGTTTTTT.